This is a list of T cell receptor beta chains from one sample in a study of blood T cell repertoires in COVID-19. Assay used: immunoSEQ multiplex PCR; TCRdb lists only in-frame clones, some missing. The table has about 270,000 clones, around nine tenths seen once. The sequencing input was peripheral blood. The receptors here all came from a man in his forties who had recovered from COVID-19. CDR3s include the opening cysteine and the closing phenylalanine or tryptophan. A D gene is named only where the DNA matches it firmly. Size values are once, few and many counts, or a class for expanded clones, and some rows have none.

D,length,size,V,J,CDR3,DNA
TRBD2,13,NA,TRBV6-5,TRBJ2-1,CATTRGGADEQFF,TGTGCCACCACGCGGGGAGGGGCGGATGAGCAGTTCTTC
TRBD1,13,NA,TRBV19,TRBJ2-7,CASRGQGAYEQYF,TGTGCCAGTAGGGGTCAGGGGGCCTACGAGCAGTACTTC
NA,14,NA,TRBV9,TRBJ1-6,CASSRDMDNSPLHF,TGTGCCAGCAGCCGGGACATGGATAATTCACCCCTCCACTTT
NA,13,NA,TRBV6-2/TRBV6-3,TRBJ1-5,CASSPGATRPQHF,TGTGCCAGCAGCCCGGGGGCCACCCGGCCCCAGCATTTT
NA,12,NA,TRBV3-1/TRBV3-2,TRBJ2-7,CASSQDRYEQYF,TGTGCCAGCAGCCAAGACCGCTACGAGCAGTACTTC
NA,13,NA,TRBV11-2,TRBJ1-2,CASSLLESRGYTF,TGTGCCAGCAGCTTATTGGAGTCCCGTGGCTACACCTTC
TRBD1,16,NA,TRBV6-2/TRBV6-3,TRBJ1-1,CASSFSRWTGNTEAFF,TGTGCCAGCAGTTTCTCCCGTTGGACAGGTAACACTGAAGCTTTCTTT
NA,14,NA,TRBV14,TRBJ1-2,CASSQDSAGYGYTF,TGTGCCAGCAGCCAAGATTCGGCAGGGTATGGCTACACCTTC
NA,10,NA,TRBV12-5,TRBJ2-1,CASALNEQFF,TGTGCTAGTGCCTTAAATGAGCAGTTCTTC
NA,16,many,TRBV6-5,TRBJ2-6,CASSYYRGGGANVLTF,TGTGCCAGCAGTTACTATAGGGGCGGTGGGGCCAACGTCCTGACTTTC
TRBD2,12,NA,TRBV30,TRBJ2-7,CALTSGGYEQYF,TGTGCCTTGACTAGCGGAGGATACGAGCAGTACTTC
TRBD2,18,NA,TRBV5-4,TRBJ2-1,CASSSGTSGGALGNEQFF,TGTGCCAGCAGCTCCGGGACTAGCGGGGGGGCCCTCGGGAATGAGCAGTTCTTC
TRBD1,15,NA,TRBV7-2,TRBJ1-4,CASSPRQGAIEKLFF,TGTGCCAGCAGCCCAAGACAGGGGGCTATTGAAAAACTGTTTTTT
NA,15,NA,TRBV27,TRBJ2-3,CASSLYAGSTDTQYF,TGTGCCAGCAGTTTGTACGCGGGAAGCACAGATACGCAGTATTTT
NA,15,few,TRBV9,TRBJ1-1,CASSAMQGINTEAFF,TGTGCCAGCAGCGCTATGCAGGGGATCAACACTGAAGCTTTCTTT
NA,13,NA,TRBV27,TRBJ1-1,CASSLRRGLEAFF,TGTGCCAGCAGTTTAAGGAGGGGCCTTGAAGCTTTCTTT
NA,17,NA,TRBV7-2,TRBJ2-7,CASSLCVPIYSSYEQYF,TGTGCCAGCAGCTTATGCGTCCCCATTTATAGCTCCTACGAGCAGTACTTC
NA,18,NA,TRBV13,TRBJ1-1,CASSTRQQKGSVNTEAFF,TGTGCCAGCAGCACAAGACAGCAAAAGGGGTCGGTGAACACTGAAGCTTTCTTT
NA,14,NA,TRBV6-5,TRBJ2-2,CASSRQPTTGELFF,TGTGCCAGCAGTCGACAGCCGACCACCGGGGAGCTGTTTTTT
NA,15,NA,TRBV2,TRBJ1-4,CASSETGRGGEKLFF,TGTGCCAGCAGTGAAACGGGCAGGGGCGGTGAAAAACTGTTTTTT
NA,15,NA,TRBV6-2/TRBV6-3,TRBJ1-1,CASSISAGYSAEAFF,TGTGCCAGCAGCATATCTGCGGGGTATAGTGCTGAAGCTTTCTTT
NA,16,NA,TRBV2,TRBJ2-7,CASRTQVGESYYEQYF,TGTGCCAGCAGAACCCAGGTAGGGGAAAGTTACTACGAGCAGTACTTC
TRBD1,16,NA,TRBV4-3,TRBJ1-5,CASSQEVTGDYQPQHF,TGCGCCAGCAGCCAAGAAGTCACAGGGGATTATCAGCCCCAGCATTTT
TRBD2,16,NA,TRBV4-3,TRBJ2-3,CASSQEAGLAIDTQYF,TGCGCCAGCAGCCAAGAAGCGGGACTAGCGATAGATACGCAGTATTTT
TRBD2,16,NA,TRBV9,TRBJ2-7,CASSPGTSGSRDEQYF,TGTGCCAGCAGCCCAGGGACTAGCGGGAGTCGAGACGAGCAGTACTTC